These 10 T cell receptor beta chains were sequenced from one sample in a study of T cell clonality in common variable immunodeficiency (dated by TCRdb to the mid-2010s). Library preparation employed the immunoSEQ multiplex PCR assay. TCRdb retrieved this table from immuneACCESS and kept in-frame rearrangements only. Not all clones are present; in checked studies, unresolved V genes account for under half, and no reason is known for the remainder. The table records roughly 51,000 clones for this sample, and not one of them appears only once. Roughly 5.9% of the sample lies in the top ten. The sample was peripheral blood mononuclear cells. All receptors come from a person aged 18 to 70 in good health.

This clone came up many times. The CDR3 end lies 3 residues beyond the end of the read and is filled in from the germline J gene. This chain links TRBV6-1 with TRBJ2-7, with no clear D. The CDR3 has 17 amino acids. Trimming pared 0 bases from V and 0 bases from J, leaving 15 bases between. Germline V gene sequence: CDR1 MNHNS, CDR2 SASEGT. The CDR3 here is CASSEAPLTRSSYEQYF. Incomplete CDR3 DNA: TGTGCCAGCAGTGAAGCACCCCTGACAAGGAGCTCCTACGAG.

The table lists this clone with many counts. The CDR3 bases that were read are TGCAGTGCTAGAGGCCAGATACACACCGGGGAG. Its protein is CSARGQIHTGE. In full, the CDR3 reads CSARGQIHTGELFF. The V gene is TRBV20-1, the J gene TRBJ2-2; D not resolved. With the read ending 3 residues before the CDR3 end, the germline J gene is used to fill in that end. Germline V lookup: CDR1 DFQATT, CDR2 SNEGSKA (reference sequence). V lost 1 base, J lost 3 bases, and 9 bases lay in between. This CDR3 is built from 14 residues.

This clone has ten or more counts. Read sequence stops 3 residues before the CDR3 end, and the germline J gene provides the missing end. V and J are TRBV20-1 and TRBJ1-4; 7 bases match TRBD1. Germline V gene data show CDR1 as DFQATT and CDR2 as SNEGSKA (reference sequence). V gave up 6 bases and J gave up 5 bases; unmatched junction bases: 9. The CDR3 runs to 14 residues. CDR3 sequence: CSAGDRAINEKLFF. CDR3 bases read: TGCAGTGCCGGTGACAGGGCGATAAATGAAAAA.

This clone appeared many times. The sequence runs out 3 residues before the end of the CDR3; the remainder is reconstructed from the germline J gene. The chain couples TRBV28 to TRBJ2-3, with 12 bases fitting TRBD2. The germline V gene has CDR1 MDHEN and CDR2 SYDVKM. V lost 4 bases, J lost 6 bases, and 23 bases stayed unmatched. This CDR3 region has 21 residues. CDR3 bases read: TGTGCCAGCAGTTCCGAGGTGGGAAAACCGGGACTAGCGGGTCGAAAGGATACG. It specifies CASSSEVGKPGLAGRKDT. The full CDR3 is CASSSEVGKPGLAGRKDTQYF.

In its sample, this clone was seen many times. The CDR3 goes on 3 residues after the read ends, and that part is filled in from the germline J gene. This chain connects TRBV7-2 to TRBJ1-1, with no clear D. CDR3 length: 13 residues. The germline V gene has CDR1 SGHTA and CDR2 FQGNSA. Trimming left V 5 bases short and J 1 base short, with 8 bases between. CDR3 residues: CASSVAENTEAFF. The sequenced CDR3 bases are TGTGCCAGCAGCGTGGCAGAGAACACTGAA.

This clone was seen at least ten times. Read sequence stops 3 residues before the CDR3 end, and the germline J gene provides the missing end. This chain links TRBV28 with TRBJ2-4, with a weak D call TRBD1 (5 bases). Trimming cost V 6 bases and J 5 bases, with 11 bases left between them. This CDR3 comprises 13 residues. CDR1 is MDHEN, CDR2 SYDVKM, per germline. The CDR3 loop reads CASRLDSQNIQYF. Incomplete CDR3 DNA: TGTGCCAGCAGATTAGACAGTCAAAACATT.

This clone was counted ten times or more. The CDR3 is cut off 3 residues early in the read; its end comes from the germline J gene. The chain carries TRBV10-3 and TRBJ1-2, with D possibly matching TRBD1 (5 bases). The CDR3 is made up of 16 amino acids. The ends were cut back, 3 bases at V and 2 bases at J, with 16 bases in the middle. Germline CDR1 and CDR2: ENHRY and SYGVKD. The CDR3 loop reads CAISEVEGARNYGYTF. CDR3 bases read: TGTGCCATCAGTGAAGTAGAAGGGGCGCGGAACTATGGC.

This clone was detected ten times or more. With the read ending 3 residues before the CDR3 end, the germline J gene is used to fill in that end. This chain uses TRBV29-1 with TRBJ2-1; D is undetermined. The ends were cut back, 0 bases at V and 8 bases at J, with 8 bases in the middle. The CDR3 spans 12 residues. Germline V lookup: CDR1 SQVTM, CDR2 ANQGSEA. The CDR3 reads CSVEDSGYEQFF. The CDR3 bases that were read are TGCAGCGTTGAAGACAGTGGCTATGAG.

This clone has at least ten counts. CDR3 sequence reads: CASSIGTGGWYEQYF. The CDR3 bases that were read are TGTGCCAGTAGTATAGGGACAGGGGGTTGGTACGAG. V gene TRBV19 combines with J gene TRBJ2-7, with 10 nucleotides matching TRBD1. From the germline J gene comes the end of the CDR3, since the read stops 3 residues before it. Trimming removed 1 base from V and 4 bases from J; junction bases left unmatched: 4. Looked up from germline, CDR1 is LNHDA and CDR2 is SQIVND (reference sequence). The CDR3 is 15 residues long. The full variable domain, in which reference TRBV19 and TRBJ2-7 provide the parts outside the CDR3, is DGGITQSPKYLFRKEGQNVTLSCEQNLNHDAMYWYRQDPGQGLRLIYYSQIVNDFQKGDIAEGYSVSREKKESFPLTVTSAQKNPTAFYLCASSIGTGGWYEQYFGPGTRLTVT.

This clone was counted at least ten times. The CDR3 extends 3 residues past the end of the read, so its final part is completed from the germline J gene. The rearrangement uses TRBV6-2 or TRBV6-3 and TRBJ1-6, with no clear D. Trimming took 5 bases from V and 7 from J, leaving 12 bases between them. Germline lookup yields CDR1 MNHEY and CDR2 SVGEGT. The CDR3 runs to 14 residues. CDR3 sequence reads: CASSPAFGNSPLHF. The DNA read from the CDR3 is TGTGCCAGCAGTCCGGCTTTCGGGAATTCACCC.